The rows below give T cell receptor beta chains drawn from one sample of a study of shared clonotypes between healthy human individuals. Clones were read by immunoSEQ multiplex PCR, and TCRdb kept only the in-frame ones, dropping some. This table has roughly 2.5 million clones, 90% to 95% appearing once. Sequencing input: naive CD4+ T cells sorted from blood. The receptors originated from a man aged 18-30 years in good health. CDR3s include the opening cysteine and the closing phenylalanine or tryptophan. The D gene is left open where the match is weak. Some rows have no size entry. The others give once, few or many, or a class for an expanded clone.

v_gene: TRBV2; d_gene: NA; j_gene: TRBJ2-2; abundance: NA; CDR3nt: TGTGCCAGCTCCGGCGGGCAGGGACTCACCGGGGAGCTGTTTTTT; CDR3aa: CASSGGQGLTGELFF
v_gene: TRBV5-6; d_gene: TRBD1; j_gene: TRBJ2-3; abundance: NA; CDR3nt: TGTGCCAGCAGCTTTCTCGGGACAGGACAAAGAGATACGCAGTATTTT; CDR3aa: CASSFLGTGQRDTQYF
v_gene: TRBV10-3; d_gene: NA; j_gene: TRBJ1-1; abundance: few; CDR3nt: TGTGCCATCAGTGACTCGTCCACTGAAGCTTTCTTT; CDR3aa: CAISDSSTEAFF
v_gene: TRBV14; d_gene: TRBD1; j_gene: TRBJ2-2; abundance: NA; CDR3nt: TGTGCCAGCAGCCAAGGGACAGGATACACCGGGGAGCTGTTTTTT; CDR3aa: CASSQGTGYTGELFF
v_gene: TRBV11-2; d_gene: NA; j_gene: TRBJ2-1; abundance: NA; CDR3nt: TGTGCCAGCAGCTTAGACCGAGTTGCCAATGAGCAGTTCTTC; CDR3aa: CASSLDRVANEQFF
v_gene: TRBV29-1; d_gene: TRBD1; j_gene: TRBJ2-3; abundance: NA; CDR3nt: TGCAGCGTTGACAGGGGGAGCACAGATACGCAGTATTTT; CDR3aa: CSVDRGSTDTQYF
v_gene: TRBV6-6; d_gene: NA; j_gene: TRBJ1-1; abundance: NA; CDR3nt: TGTGCCAGCAGTTACCCCAATCAGGGCATTGAAGCTTTCTTT; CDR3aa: CASSYPNQGIEAFF
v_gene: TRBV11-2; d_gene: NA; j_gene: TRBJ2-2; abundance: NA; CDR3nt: TGTGCCAGCAGCTTAAGGGTTGCGGACACCGGGGAGCTGTTTTTT; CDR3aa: CASSLRVADTGELFF
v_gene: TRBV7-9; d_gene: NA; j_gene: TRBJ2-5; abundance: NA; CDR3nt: TGTGCCAGCAGCCCTAGGACAACTCAAGAGACCCAGTACTTC; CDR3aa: CASSPRTTQETQYF
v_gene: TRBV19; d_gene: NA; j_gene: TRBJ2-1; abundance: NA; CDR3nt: TGTGCCAGTAGCAGGGGGGGAAACGGGAAGTTCTTC; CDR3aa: CASSRGGNGKFF
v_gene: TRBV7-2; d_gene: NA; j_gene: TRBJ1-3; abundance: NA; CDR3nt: TGTGCCAGCAGCTTATACGGCAGCCAAGGAAACACCATATATTTT; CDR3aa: CASSLYGSQGNTIYF
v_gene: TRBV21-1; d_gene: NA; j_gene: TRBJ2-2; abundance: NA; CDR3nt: TGTGCCAGCACGGCCGACGGCCCCGGGGAGCTGTTTTTT; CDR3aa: CASTADGPGELFF
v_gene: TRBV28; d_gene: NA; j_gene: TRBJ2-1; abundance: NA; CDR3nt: TGTGCCAGCAGCGAAACCGGCAGAGGTGAGCAGTTCTTC; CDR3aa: CASSETGRGEQFF
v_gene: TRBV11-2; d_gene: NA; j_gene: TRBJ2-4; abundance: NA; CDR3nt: TGTGCCAGCAGCCCCGAGGACTACATTCAGTACTTC; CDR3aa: CASSPEDYIQYF
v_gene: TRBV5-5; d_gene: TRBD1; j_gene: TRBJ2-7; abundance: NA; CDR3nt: TGTGCCAGCAGCTTGGCCTCGACAGGGTCCTACGAGCAGTACTTC; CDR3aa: CASSLASTGSYEQYF
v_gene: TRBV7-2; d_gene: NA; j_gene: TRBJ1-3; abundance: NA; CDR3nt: TGTGCCAGCACCCTGATTCTCTCTGGAAACACCATATATTTT; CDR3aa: CASTLILSGNTIYF
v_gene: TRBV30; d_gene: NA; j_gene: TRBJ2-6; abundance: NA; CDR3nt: TGTGCCACCAGGGCAGTTGGGTTCTTCAACGTCCTGACTTTC; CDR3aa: CATRAVGFFNVLTF
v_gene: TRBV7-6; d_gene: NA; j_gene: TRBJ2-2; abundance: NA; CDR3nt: TGTGCCAGCAGAAGGGAGCCCAGGGACACCGGGGAGCTGTTTTTT; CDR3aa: CASRREPRDTGELFF
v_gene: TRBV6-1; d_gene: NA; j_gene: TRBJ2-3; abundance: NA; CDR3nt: TGTGCCAGCAGACGGGGGAGCACAGATACGCAGTATTTT; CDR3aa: CASRRGSTDTQYF
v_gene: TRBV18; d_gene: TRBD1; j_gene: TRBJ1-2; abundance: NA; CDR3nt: TGTGCCAGCTCACCCTACCGGGACAGGGGGCGTAATGCGCCAAATGGCTACACCTTC; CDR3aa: CASSPYRDRGRNAPNGYTF
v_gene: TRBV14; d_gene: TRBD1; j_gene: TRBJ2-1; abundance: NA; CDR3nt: TGTGCCAGCAGCCCAAGAGGGTCCGGGACAGGGCGGTACAATGAGCAGTTCTTC; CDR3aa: CASSPRGSGTGRYNEQFF
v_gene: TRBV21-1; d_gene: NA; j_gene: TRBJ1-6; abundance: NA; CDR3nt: TGTGCCAGCAGCCCCCGGGAGGGGCCTACGCGGAATTCACCCCTCCACTTT; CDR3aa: CASSPREGPTRNSPLHF
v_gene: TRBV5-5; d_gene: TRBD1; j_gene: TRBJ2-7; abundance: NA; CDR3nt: TGTGCCAGCAGCCAAGGGGACAGATCCTACGAGCAGTACTTC; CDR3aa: CASSQGDRSYEQYF
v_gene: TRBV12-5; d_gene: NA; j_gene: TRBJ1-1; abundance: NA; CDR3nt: TGTGCTAGTGGTTTGGGGGGAACAGGGTGGGGCACTGAAGCTTTCTTT; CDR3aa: CASGLGGTGWGTEAFF
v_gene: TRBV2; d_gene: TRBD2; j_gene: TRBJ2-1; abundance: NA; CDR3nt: TGTGCCAGCATCGCCACGGGCGGGGGGGCCAATGAGCAGTTCTTC; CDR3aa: CASIATGGGANEQFF
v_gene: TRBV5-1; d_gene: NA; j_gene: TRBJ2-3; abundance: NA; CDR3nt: TGCGCCAGCAGTAGGGCTGGGGACCCCACAGATACGCAGTATTTT; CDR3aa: CASSRAGDPTDTQYF
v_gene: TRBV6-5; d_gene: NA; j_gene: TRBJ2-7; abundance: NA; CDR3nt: TGTGCCAGCAGTTACTCAGAAAGAACCTACGAGCAGTACTTC; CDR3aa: CASSYSERTYEQYF
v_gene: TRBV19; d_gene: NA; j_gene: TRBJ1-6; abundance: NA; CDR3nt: TGTGCCAGTAGTAGCGGAACAGGGTTTAATTCACCCCTCCACTTT; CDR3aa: CASSSGTGFNSPLHF
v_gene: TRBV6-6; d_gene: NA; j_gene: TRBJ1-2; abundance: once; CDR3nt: TGTGCCAGCGGGGCCCCTAGGGGGTTGAGCTATGGCTACACCTTC; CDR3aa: CASGAPRGLSYGYTF
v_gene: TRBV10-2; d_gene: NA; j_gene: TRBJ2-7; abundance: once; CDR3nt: TGCGCCAGCGGCCGGGACACCACCTACGAGCAGTACTTC; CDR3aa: CASGRDTTYEQYF
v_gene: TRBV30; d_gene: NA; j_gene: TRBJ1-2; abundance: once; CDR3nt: TGTGCCTGGAGTGGACCTCAGGGAACGAATGGCTACACCTTC; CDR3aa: CAWSGPQGTNGYTF
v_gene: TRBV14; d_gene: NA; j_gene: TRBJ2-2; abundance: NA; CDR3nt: TGTGCCAGCAGCCAAGCTTACTCCGGGGAGCTGTTTTTT; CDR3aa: CASSQAYSGELFF
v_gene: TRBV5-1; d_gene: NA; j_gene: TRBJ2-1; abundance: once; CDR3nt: TGCGCCAGCAGCCCCCCAGCTAGCTGGGGTGAGCAGTTCTTC; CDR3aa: CASSPPASWGEQFF
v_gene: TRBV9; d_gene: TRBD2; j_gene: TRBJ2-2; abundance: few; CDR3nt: TGTGCCAGCAGCTCGGGGACTAACCCCGGGGAGCTGTTTTTT; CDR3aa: CASSSGTNPGELFF
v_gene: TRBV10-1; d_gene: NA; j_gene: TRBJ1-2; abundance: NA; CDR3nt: TGCGCCAGCAGTGAGTCACGGGGTGGTCCGGACTATGGCTACACCTTC; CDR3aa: CASSESRGGPDYGYTF
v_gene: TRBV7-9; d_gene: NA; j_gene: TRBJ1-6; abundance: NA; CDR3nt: TGTGCCAGCACCCTAGACAGTGTGGTTTCACCCCTCCACTTT; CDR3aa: CASTLDSVVSPLHF
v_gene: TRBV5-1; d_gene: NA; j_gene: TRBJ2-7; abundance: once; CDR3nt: TGCGCCAGCAGCTTGGGACCGGAGGCCTACGAGCAGTACTTC; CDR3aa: CASSLGPEAYEQYF
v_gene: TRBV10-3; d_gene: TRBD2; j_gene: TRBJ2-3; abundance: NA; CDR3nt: TGTGCCGCAACCGGGGGGGCAGATACGCAGTATTTT; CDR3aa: CAATGGADTQYF
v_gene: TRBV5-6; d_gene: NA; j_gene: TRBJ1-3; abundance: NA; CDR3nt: TGTGCCAGCAGCTTGGATCTGGGGTCTGGAAACACCATATATTTT; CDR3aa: CASSLDLGSGNTIYF
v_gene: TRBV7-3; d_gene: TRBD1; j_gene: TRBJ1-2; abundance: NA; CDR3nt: TGTGCCAGCAGCTCTTCCGGGACAGGGGGCCTTTATGGCTACACCTTC; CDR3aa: CASSSSGTGGLYGYTF
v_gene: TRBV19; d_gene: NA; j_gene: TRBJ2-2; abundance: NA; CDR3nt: TGTGCCAGTACCCGGGGTGGGGAGCTGTTTTTT; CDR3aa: CASTRGGELFF
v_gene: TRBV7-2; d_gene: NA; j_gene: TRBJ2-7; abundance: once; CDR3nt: TGTGCCAGCAGCATGTCTAGCGACTACGAGCAGTACTTC; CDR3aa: CASSMSSDYEQYF
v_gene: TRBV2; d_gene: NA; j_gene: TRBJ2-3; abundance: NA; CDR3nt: TGTGCCAGCAGTGAAGCGGGGAGCGATATATGGCGGATCACAGATACGCAGTATTTT; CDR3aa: CASSEAGSDIWRITDTQYF
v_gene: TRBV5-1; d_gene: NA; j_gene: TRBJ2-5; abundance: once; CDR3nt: TGCGCCAGCAGCTTGGGACCCAGCCGGGAGACCCAGTACTTC; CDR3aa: CASSLGPSRETQYF
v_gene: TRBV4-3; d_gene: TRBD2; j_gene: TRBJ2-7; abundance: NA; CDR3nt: TGCGCCAGCAGCCGAGGGACTAGCGGCCCCTACGAGCAGTACTTC; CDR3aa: CASSRGTSGPYEQYF
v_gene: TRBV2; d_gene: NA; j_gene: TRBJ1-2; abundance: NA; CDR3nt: TGTGCCAGCATGGGAAAGACAGCTAACTATGGCTACACCTTC; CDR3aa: CASMGKTANYGYTF